These 5 T cell receptor beta chains were all obtained from the same sample, sequenced in a study of T cell responses to AZD1222 COVID-19 vaccine. TCRdb's table, derived via immunoSEQ multiplex PCR, lists solely in-frame clones and lacks some. The sample records just over 150,000 clones, 90% being singletons. The sample consisted of peripheral blood, taken on day 0 of AZD1222 vaccination. These receptors were collected from an adult in good health.

This clone was recorded a few times. The chain uses TRBV7-2 and TRBJ1-3, with D perhaps TRBD1 (5 bases). Germline CDR1 is SGHTA and CDR2 is FQGNSA. The V end was cut by 5 bases, the J end by 1 base, with 15 bases between. This CDR3 region has 16 residues. CDR3 sequence (DNA): TGTGCCAGCAGCCCAATCCTACAGGTGTCTGGAAACACCATATATTTT. The encoded protein is CASSPILQVSGNTIYF.

This chain links TRBV19 with TRBJ2-3; D unclear. The germline gives CDR1 LNHDA, CDR2 SQIVND (reference sequence). Trimming cost V 3 bases and J 2 bases, with 6 bases left between them. This CDR3 is built from 13 residues. This chain's CDR3 is CASSIQDTDTQYF. The CDR3 DNA follows: TGTGCCAGTAGTATTCAAGACACAGATACGCAGTATTTT. Full variable domain (rest looked up from reference TRBV19 and TRBJ2-3): DGGITQSPKYLFRKEGQNVTLSCEQNLNHDAMYWYRQDPGQGLRLIYYSQIVNDFQKGDIAEGYSVSREKKESFPLTVTSAQKNPTAFYLCASSIQDTDTQYFGPGTRLTVL.

The chain carries TRBV15 and TRBJ1-2; 8 positions match TRBD1. Looked up from germline, CDR1 is LNHNV and CDR2 is YYDKDF (reference sequence). The CDR3 has 15 residues. Trimming removed 1 base from V and 6 bases from J; junction bases left unmatched: 7. The CDR3 loop is CATSRADRGTDGYTF. The CDR3 DNA is TGTGCCACCAGCAGAGCAGACAGGGGTACTGATGGCTACACCTTC. The complete variable domain, with remaining parts taken from reference TRBV15 and TRBJ1-2, reads DAMVIQNPRYQVTQFGKPVTLSCSQTLNHNVMYWYQQKSSQAPKLLFHYYDKDFNNEADTPDNFQSRRPNTSFCFLDIRSPGLGDTAMYLCATSRADRGTDGYTFGSGTRLTVV.

This chain connects TRBV6-5 to TRBJ1-6, with D perhaps matching TRBD1 (6 bases). The CDR3 has 16 residues. Germline-derived CDR1 and CDR2 are MNHEY and SVGAGI. V dropped 2 bases and J dropped 7 bases, with 15 bases sitting between them. The CDR3 DNA is TGTGCCAGCAGTTACGACAGGTCCTTAAAAAATTCACCCCTCCACTTT. Its protein product is CASSYDRSLKNSPLHF.

The V gene is TRBV18, the J gene TRBJ1-3; D gene uncertain. Trimming cost V 11 bases and J 0 bases, with 14 bases left between them. This CDR3 comprises 14 residues. Germline lookup yields CDR1 KGHSH and CDR2 LQKENI. CDR3 loop: CAAKPGLSGNTIYF. In DNA form, the CDR3 reads TGTGCCGCAAAACCAGGACTCTCTGGAAACACCATATATTTT.